Following are 26 T cell receptor beta chains from one sample sequenced in a study of cytomegalovirus exposure and HLA in healthy donors (dated by TCRdb to 2016 to 2017). Library generation was performed with the immunoSEQ multiplex PCR assay. The multiplex PCR relied on a mix of 60 forward primers for TCR Vbeta segments and 13 reverse primers for TCR Jbeta segments. Sourced from immuneACCESS, this table was stored by TCRdb with only in-frame sequences that have V and J called. A share of the clones is absent; for the studies checked, an unresolved V gene accounts for under half, and the remainder has no known explanation. A total of 130,000 or so clones appear in this sample, roughly 73% of them only once. The top ten clonotypes cover 1.5% to 2% of the sample. Sequencing was performed on PBMCs. The receptors derive from a female donor in good health and CMV-seronegative.

The chain employs TRBV10-3 and TRBJ2-2, with TRBD2 identical over 8 bases. The CDR3 covers 12 residues. Looked up from germline, CDR1 is ENHRY and CDR2 is SYGVKD. Losses at the gene ends were 10 bases for V and 6 bases for J; bases not matched to a gene: 4. The CDR3: CATDGGAGELFF. CDR3 bases: TGTGCCACGGACGGGGGGGCCGGGGAGCTGTTTTTT.

As regards this clone: Compared with germline, one end of the junction differs, possibly owing to a read error. The same CDR3 arises from other DNA sequences in this sample as well. V is TRBV5-4 and J is TRBJ2-3, with D possibly being TRBD2 (6 bases). Germline lookup yields CDR1 SGHNT and CDR2 YYREEE (reference sequence). The CDR3 spans 15 residues. In DNA form, the CDR3 reads TGCGCCAGCAGCTTGGATGGGGGGAGCACAGATACGCAGTATTTT. It encodes CASSLDGGSTDTQYF.

The chain recombines TRBV6-6 with TRBJ1-1; 7 nucleotides agree with TRBD1. The CDR3 spans 15 residues. The V gene end was trimmed by 6 bases and the J gene end by 10 bases; junction bases not matched to a gene: 17. Per germline, CDR1 MNHNY and CDR2 SVGAGI (reference sequence). This CDR3 reads CASSFTGAGGGAAFF. The CDR3, as DNA: TGTGCCAGCAGCTTTACAGGGGCCGGAGGGGGTGCAGCTTTCTTT.

The chain joins TRBV7-2 to TRBJ2-4; D may be TRBD1 (6 bases). V was pared by 6 bases and J by 1 base, with 7 bases between. CDR3 length: 13 amino acids. CDR1 is SGHTA, CDR2 FQGNSA, per germline. The CDR3 sequence is CASSQGAKNIQYF. CDR3 nucleotide sequence: TGTGCCAGCAGTCAGGGGGCCAAAAACATTCAGTACTTC.

The V gene is TRBV19, the J gene TRBJ1-4; maybe TRBD1 (5 bases). The CDR3 is made up of 16 amino acids. Germline V gene sequence: CDR1 LNHDA, CDR2 SQIVND (reference sequence). Trimming stripped 6 bases from V and 2 bases from J, with 16 bases between. The CDR3 DNA follows: TGTGCCAGTAGATTCGGGGCGGGGGGTACTAATGAAAAACTGTTTTTT. Residues: CASRFGAGGTNEKLFF.

The CDR3, as DNA: TGTGCCAGCAGCTCTAGTGCGACAGGGGCGAACACTGAAGCTTTCTTT. It codes for CASSSSATGANTEAFF. The chain links TRBV11-3 to TRBJ1-1, with TRBD1 identical over 8 bases. Trimming removed 4 bases from V and 1 base from J; junction bases left unmatched: 8. The CDR3 is 16 residues long. Germline V gives CDR1 SGHNT, CDR2 YENEEA.

The V call is TRBV13, the J call TRBJ1-1; D unresolved. This CDR3 has 13 amino acids. From germline, CDR1 is PRHDT and CDR2 FYEKMQ (reference sequence). V was shortened by 5 bases and J by 1 base, with 8 bases between the two germline ends. This CDR3 is CASSPQKNTEAFF. As DNA, the CDR3 is TGTGCCAGCAGCCCACAGAAGAACACTGAAGCTTTCTTT.

The chain employs TRBV10-3 and TRBJ1-3; the match to TRBD1 covers 7 bases. The CDR3 loop spans 22 amino acids. Germline values: CDR1 ENHRY, CDR2 SYGVKD. Trimming at V came to 4 bases and at J to 0 bases, leaving 24 bases not matched to a gene. The CDR3 spells CAISGLGPQGDTALVSGNTIYF. Here the CDR3 DNA reads TGTGCCATCAGTGGACTTGGTCCGCAGGGGGACACCGCTCTGGTCTCTGGAAACACCATATATTTT.

About this clone itself: Other DNA sequences in this specimen translate into the identical CDR3. The chain carries TRBV27 and TRBJ1-2; 12 bases are a match to TRBD1. The CDR3 runs to 16 residues. The V gene end was trimmed by 5 bases and the J gene end by 4 bases; junction bases not matched to a gene: 8. The germline CDR1 and CDR2 sequences are MNHEY and SMNVEV (reference sequence). CDR3 sequence (DNA): TGTGCCAGCAGTACCATAGGGACAGGGGGCCCCTATGGCTACACCTTC. The encoded protein is CASSTIGTGGPYGYTF.

The sample holds a few counts of this clone. The chain uses TRBV6-1 and TRBJ2-1; TRBD1 agrees at 8 bases. This CDR3 contains 12 residues. J lost 5 bases, V lost 10 bases, and 4 bases had no gene match. Germline CDR1 and CDR2: MNHNS and SASEGT. This chain's CDR3 is CATSDRDNEQFF. In DNA, the CDR3 is TGTGCCACCTCGGACAGGGACAATGAGCAGTTCTTC.

J is TRBJ2-1 and V is TRBV19; 9 nucleotides agree with TRBD1. Unmatched junction bases numbered 13, after V lost 7 bases and J lost 9 bases. The CDR3 extends over 15 amino acids. Germline V gene lookup returns CDR1 LNHDA and CDR2 SQIVND (reference sequence). In DNA form, the CDR3 reads TGTGCCAGTACCTTAGGGACAGGGACGAGTAGTGAGCAGTTCTTC. Residues: CASTLGTGTSSEQFF.

The chain employs TRBV10-2 and TRBJ2-7; 7 bases line up with TRBD1. Germline trimming cut 6 bases from V and 0 bases from J; bases unmatched to any gene: 8. Germline V lookup: CDR1 WSHSY, CDR2 SAAADI. This CDR3 comprises 15 residues. For the CDR3, the DNA is TGCGCCAGCAGCCCCAGACAGGGCGACTCCTACGAGCAGTACTTC. Protein product: CASSPRQGDSYEQYF.

The chain links TRBV2 to TRBJ1-2; D ambiguous. Trimming stripped 7 bases from V and 8 bases from J, with 17 bases between. This CDR3 comprises 13 residues. The germline CDR1 and CDR2 sequences are SNHLY and FYNNEI. CDR3 amino acids: CASTPRPQSGYTF. The CDR3 DNA sequence: TGTGCCAGCACCCCCCGCCCACAGAGCGGCTACACCTTC. Full variable domain (missing parts from reference TRBV2 and TRBJ1-2): EPEVTQTPSHQVTQMGQEVILRCVPISNHLYFYWYRQILGQKVEFLVSFYNNEISEKSEIFDDQFSVERPDGSNFTLKIRSTKLEDSAMYFCASTPRPQSGYTFGSGTRLTVV.

CDR3 residues: CASSLDRAAAFF. CDR3 nucleotides: TGTGCCAGCAGCTTGGACAGGGCGGCAGCTTTCTTT. The chain combines TRBV7-2 with TRBJ1-1; the match to TRBD1 covers 8 bases. The CDR3 is 12 residues long. V shed 3 bases, J shed 10 bases, and the junction held 4 bases outside the gene matches. Germline CDR1 SGHTA, CDR2 FQGNSA.

This sequence joins TRBV7-9 and TRBJ2-1; D might be TRBD2 (7 bases). V lost 0 bases and J 6 bases, leaving 9 bases between the germline ends. Germline V gives CDR1 SEHNR, CDR2 FQNEAQ (reference sequence). The CDR3 runs 14 residues. CDR3 amino acids: CASSLARGANEQFF. Here the CDR3 DNA reads TGTGCCAGCAGCTTAGCCCGGGGGGCCAATGAGCAGTTCTTC.

The chain couples TRBV7-2 to TRBJ2-1; 11 nucleotides line up with TRBD2. In germline, CDR1 is SGHTA, CDR2 FQGNSA. This CDR3 is 19 amino acids long. After removal of 1 base from V and 4 bases from J, the junction contained 12 bases not matched to a gene. CDR3 protein: CASSLGLAGGPPTYNEQFF. The CDR3 coding sequence is TGTGCCAGCAGCTTAGGGCTAGCGGGGGGCCCCCCTACATACAATGAGCAGTTCTTC.

The chain couples TRBV9 to TRBJ2-7; TRBD1 is a possible D gene (5 bases). With 3 bases removed from V and 7 bases from J, the gap between germline ends came to 8 bases. From germline, CDR1 is SGDLS and CDR2 YYNGEE. CDR3 length: 11 residues. The CDR3 here is CASSDGQEQYF. CDR3 nucleotide sequence: TGTGCCAGCAGCGACGGACAAGAGCAGTACTTC.

The chain couples TRBV29-1 to TRBJ1-1; D is ambiguous. V was trimmed by 4 bases and J by 2 bases, leaving 8 bases between them. This CDR3 is 12 amino acids long. CDR1 is SQVTM, CDR2 ANQGSEA, per germline. CDR3 bases: TGCAGCGTTGTCGGTAGTAACACTGAAGCTTTCTTT. Its protein product is CSVVGSNTEAFF.

The J gene is TRBJ2-7, the V gene TRBV27; 9 bases fit TRBD1. V shed 6 bases, J shed 5 bases, and the junction held 11 bases outside the gene matches. The CDR3 loop spans 15 amino acids. Germline CDR1 MNHEY, CDR2 SMNVEV (reference sequence). The CDR3 nucleotides are TGTGCCAGCAGAAGAGGGGGACAGGGAGTTCACGAGCAGTACTTC. The encoded protein is CASRRGGQGVHEQYF.

This rearrangement joins TRBV10-2 to TRBJ2-3, with D perhaps TRBD1 (5 bases). CDR3 size: 13 residues. V was trimmed by 8 bases and J by 4 bases, leaving 13 bases between them. Germline V gene sequence: CDR1 WSHSY, CDR2 SAAADI. CDR3 DNA sequence: TGCGCCAGCGGCGACGTGGGGCCAGATACGCAGTATTTT. This encodes CASGDVGPDTQYF.

This clone was detected only a few times. This chain uses TRBV11-2 with TRBJ2-5, with 11 bases fitting TRBD2. The CDR3 has 17 residues. The J segment lost 1 base and the V segment lost 4 bases, leaving 8 bases of the junction unmatched. The germline gives CDR1 SGHAT, CDR2 FQNNGV. CDR3 bases: TGTGCCAGCAGCTGGAACCCCGGGACTAGCGGCCAAGAGACCCAGTACTTC. Residues: CASSWNPGTSGQETQYF.

The CDR3 DNA follows: TGTGCCAGCTTCTCTAGGGGGCCTGACTATGGCTACACCTTC. As protein: CASFSRGPDYGYTF. V is TRBV18 and J is TRBJ1-2; 7 nucleotides match TRBD1. This CDR3 contains 14 residues. With 7 bases clipped from V and 3 bases from J, the junction kept 8 bases outside the gene matches. CDR1 KGHSH and CDR2 LQKENI come from the germline V gene.

This clone was seen a few times. The V call is TRBV2, the J call TRBJ1-1; 9 bases map to TRBD1. This CDR3 comprises 12 residues. The germline V gene encodes CDR1 SNHLY and CDR2 FYNNEI. With V trimmed by 4 bases and J by 6 bases, 0 bases remained unmatched. CDR3 loop: CASSGQGAEAFF. DNA for the CDR3: TGTGCCAGCAGTGGACAGGGGGCTGAAGCTTTCTTT.

This clone was observed a few times. The chain is built from TRBV18 and TRBJ1-3; D might be TRBD1 (6 bases). CDR1 is KGHSH, CDR2 LQKENI, per germline. The CDR3 is 17 residues long. The V gene lost 3 bases and the J gene lost 3 bases, with 18 bases spanning the gap. CDR3 in DNA: TGTGCCAGCTCACCTCCAGGGATTGGGGGCTATGGAAACACCATATATTTT. This encodes CASSPPGIGGYGNTIYF.

The chain joins TRBV27 to TRBJ2-3; D is ambiguous. The V end was cut by 2 bases, the J end by 1 base, with 10 bases between. Germline V CDR1 and CDR2: MNHEY, SMNVEV (reference sequence). This CDR3 is built from 15 residues. Here the CDR3 reads CASSLVGQGTDTQYF. In DNA form, the CDR3 reads TGTGCCAGCAGTTTAGTGGGCCAGGGCACAGATACGCAGTATTTT.

V gene TRBV2 combines with J gene TRBJ1-5; D gene uncertain. With 1 base removed from V and 0 bases from J, the gap between germline ends came to 7 bases. The CDR3 has 15 amino acids. Germline V lookup: CDR1 SNHLY, CDR2 FYNNEI. CDR3 amino acids: CASSEGIYSNQPQHF. The CDR3 bases are TGTGCCAGCAGTGAAGGAATCTATAGCAATCAGCCCCAGCATTTT. The variable domain in full, completed from reference TRBV2 and TRBJ1-5, reads EPEVTQTPSHQVTQMGQEVILRCVPISNHLYFYWYRQILGQKVEFLVSFYNNEISEKSEIFDDQFSVERPDGSNFTLKIRSTKLEDSAMYFCASSEGIYSNQPQHFGDGTRLSIL.